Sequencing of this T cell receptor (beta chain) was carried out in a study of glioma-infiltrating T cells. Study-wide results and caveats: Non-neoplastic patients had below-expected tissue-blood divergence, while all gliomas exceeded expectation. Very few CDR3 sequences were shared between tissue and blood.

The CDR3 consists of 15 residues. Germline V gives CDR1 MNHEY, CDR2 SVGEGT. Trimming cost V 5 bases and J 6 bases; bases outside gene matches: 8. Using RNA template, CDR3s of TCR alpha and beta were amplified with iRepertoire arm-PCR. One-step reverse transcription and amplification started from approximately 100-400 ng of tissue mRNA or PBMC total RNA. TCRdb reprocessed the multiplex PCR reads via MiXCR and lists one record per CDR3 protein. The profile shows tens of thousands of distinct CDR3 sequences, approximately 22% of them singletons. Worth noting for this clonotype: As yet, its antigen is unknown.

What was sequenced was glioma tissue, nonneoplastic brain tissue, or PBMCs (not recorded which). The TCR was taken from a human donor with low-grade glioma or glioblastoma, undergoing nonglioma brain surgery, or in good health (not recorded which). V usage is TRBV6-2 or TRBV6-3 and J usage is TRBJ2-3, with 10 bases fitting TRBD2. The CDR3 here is CASSALAGGPDTQYF. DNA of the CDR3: TGTGCCAGCAGTGCCTTAGCGGGAGGCCCGGATACGCAGTATTTT.